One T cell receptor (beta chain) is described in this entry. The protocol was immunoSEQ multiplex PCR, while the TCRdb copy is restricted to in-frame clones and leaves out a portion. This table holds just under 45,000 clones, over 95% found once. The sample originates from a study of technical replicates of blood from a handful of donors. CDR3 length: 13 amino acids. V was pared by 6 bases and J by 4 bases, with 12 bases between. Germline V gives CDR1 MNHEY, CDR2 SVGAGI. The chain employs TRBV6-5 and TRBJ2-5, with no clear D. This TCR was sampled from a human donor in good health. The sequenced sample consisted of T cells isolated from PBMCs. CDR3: CASRKGAGETQYF. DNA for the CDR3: TGTGCCAGCAGGAAAGGAGCCGGAGAGACCCAGTACTTC.